This T cell receptor beta chain was retrieved from a study of T cells after posttransplantation cyclophosphamide. CDR1 and CDR2 from the germline V gene are SEHNR and FQNEAQ (reference sequence). The CDR3 is 12 residues long. V was clipped by 5 bases and J by 2 bases, with 5 bases between them. Measured with immunoSEQ multiplex PCR; TCRdb has only the in-frame clones, and not every one. In the table there are roughly 4,000 clones, roughly 60% of which are singletons. Study conclusions and caveats: Skin or GI-infiltrating T cells shared few TRB sequences with blood.

As regards this clone: Antigen unknown.

V gene TRBV7-9 combines with J gene TRBJ2-3; no reliable D call. This TCR came from a man younger than 40 in good health and a related stem cell transplant donor. What was sequenced was memory CD8+ T cells sorted from blood. This chain's CDR3 is CASSPFTDTQYF. CDR3 in DNA: TGTGCCAGCAGCCCCTTCACAGATACGCAGTATTTT.